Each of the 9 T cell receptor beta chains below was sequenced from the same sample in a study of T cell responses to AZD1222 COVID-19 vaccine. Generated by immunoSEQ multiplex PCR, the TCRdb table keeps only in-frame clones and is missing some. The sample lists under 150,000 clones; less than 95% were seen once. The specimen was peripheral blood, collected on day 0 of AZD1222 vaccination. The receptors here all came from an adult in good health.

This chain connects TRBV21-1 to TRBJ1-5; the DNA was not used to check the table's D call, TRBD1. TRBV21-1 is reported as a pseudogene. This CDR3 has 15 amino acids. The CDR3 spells CASTGPRTSNQPQHF. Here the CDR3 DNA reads TGTGCCAGCACAGGGCCCAGGACAAGCAATCAGCCCCAGCATTTT.

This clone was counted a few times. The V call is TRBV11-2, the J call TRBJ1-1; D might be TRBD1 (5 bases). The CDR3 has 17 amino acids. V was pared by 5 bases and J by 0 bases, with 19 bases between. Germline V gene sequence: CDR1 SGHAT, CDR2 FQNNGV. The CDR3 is CASSPASPGQVNTEAFF. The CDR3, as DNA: TGTGCCAGCAGCCCAGCCTCCCCGGGGCAGGTGAACACTGAAGCTTTCTTT.

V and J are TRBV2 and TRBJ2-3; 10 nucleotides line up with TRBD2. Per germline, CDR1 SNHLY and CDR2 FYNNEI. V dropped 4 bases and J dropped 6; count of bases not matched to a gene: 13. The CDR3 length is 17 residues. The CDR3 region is CASSVSLAGDELDTQYF. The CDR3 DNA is TGTGCCAGCAGTGTTTCCCTAGCGGGAGACGAATTGGATACGCAGTATTTT.

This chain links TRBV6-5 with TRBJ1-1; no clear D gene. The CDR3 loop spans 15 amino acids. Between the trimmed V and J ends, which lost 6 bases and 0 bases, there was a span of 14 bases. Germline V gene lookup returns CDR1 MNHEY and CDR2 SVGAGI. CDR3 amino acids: CASRSPGFMNTEAFF. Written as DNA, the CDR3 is TGTGCCAGCAGGTCTCCGGGGTTTATGAACACTGAAGCTTTCTTT.

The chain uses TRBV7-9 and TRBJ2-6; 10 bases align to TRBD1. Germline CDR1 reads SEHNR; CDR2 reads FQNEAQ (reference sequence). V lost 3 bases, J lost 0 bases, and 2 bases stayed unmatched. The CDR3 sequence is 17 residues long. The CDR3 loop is CASSFRDRGSGANVLTF. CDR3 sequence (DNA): TGTGCCAGCAGCTTCCGGGACAGGGGCTCTGGGGCCAACGTCCTGACTTTC.

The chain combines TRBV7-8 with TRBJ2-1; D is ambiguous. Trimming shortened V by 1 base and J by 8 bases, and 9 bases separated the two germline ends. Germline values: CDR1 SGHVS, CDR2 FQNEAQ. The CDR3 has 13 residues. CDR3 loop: CASSLGLGDEQFF. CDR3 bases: TGTGCCAGCAGCTTAGGGCTTGGGGATGAGCAGTTCTTC.

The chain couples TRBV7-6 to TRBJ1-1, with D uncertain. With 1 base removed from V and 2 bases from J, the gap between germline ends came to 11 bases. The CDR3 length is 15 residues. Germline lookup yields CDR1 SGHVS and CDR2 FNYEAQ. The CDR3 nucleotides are TGTGCCAGCAGCTTAGAAGGAAGCCTTAACACTGAAGCTTTCTTT. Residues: CASSLEGSLNTEAFF.

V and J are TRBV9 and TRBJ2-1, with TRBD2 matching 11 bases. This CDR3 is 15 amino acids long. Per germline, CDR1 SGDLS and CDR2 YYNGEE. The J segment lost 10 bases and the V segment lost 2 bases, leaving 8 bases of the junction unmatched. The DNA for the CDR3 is TGTGCCAGCAGCGTGTTCTCTAGCGGGGGGTACGAGCAGTTCTTC. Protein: CASSVFSSGGYEQFF.

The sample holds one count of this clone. In DNA, the CDR3 is TGTGCCAGCAGCCAGGGTCAATACAATGAGCAGTTCTTC. Translated: CASSQGQYNEQFF. The V call is TRBV7-2, the J call TRBJ2-1, with D maybe TRBD1 (5 bases). This CDR3 spans 13 amino acids. V lost 5 bases and J 4 bases, leaving 9 bases between the germline ends. Germline assignment: CDR1 SGHTA and CDR2 FQGNSA.